The 10 T cell receptor beta chains below come from one sample, sequenced in a study of T cell responses to AZD1222 COVID-19 vaccine. Measured with immunoSEQ multiplex PCR; TCRdb has only the in-frame clones, and not every one. The sample includes some 110,000 clones, about 91% seen only once; the top ten take 35% to 45%. The sample was peripheral blood, taken 28 days after the second AZD1222 dose. The origin of the receptors is an adult who received the AZD1222 COVID-19 vaccine.

This chain links TRBV19 with TRBJ2-1; D call uncertain. The V end was cut by 6 bases, the J end by 1 base, with 7 bases between. The germline V gene encodes CDR1 LNHDA and CDR2 SQIVND (reference sequence). The CDR3 is 13 residues long. DNA of the CDR3: TGTGCCAGTAGCTCTGGGTCCTACAATGAGCAGTTCTTC. It translates to CASSSGSYNEQFF.

V and J are TRBV4-2 and TRBJ1-4; possibly TRBD1 for D (6 bases). The CDR3 has 17 amino acids. V was shortened by 4 bases and J by 4 bases, with 19 bases between the two germline ends. Germline CDR1 and CDR2: LGHNA and YNFKEQ. The CDR3, as DNA: TGTGCCAGCAGCCCCCTGACGCTCCGGGACAATAATGAAAAACTGTTTTTT. Residues: CASSPLTLRDNNEKLFF.

V and J are TRBV21-1 and TRBJ1-4. TRBV21-1 is classified as a pseudogene. CDR3 length equals 13 residues. The DNA of the CDR3 is TGTGCCAGCAGTAAGGCCCCTAATGAAAAACTGTTTTTT. Residues: CASSKAPNEKLFF.

This sequence joins TRBV5-6 and TRBJ2-2, with D perhaps being TRBD1 or TRBD2 (5 bases each). From germline, CDR1 is SGHDT and CDR2 YYEEEE. Trimming pared 3 bases from V and 6 bases from J, leaving 9 bases between. The length of the CDR3 is 13 residues. CDR3 protein: CASSYQGAGELFF. For the CDR3, the DNA is TGTGCCAGCAGCTATCAGGGAGCCGGGGAGCTGTTTTTT.

This chain uses TRBV6-6 with TRBJ2-1; either TRBD1 or TRBD2 may fit D (5 bases each). The CDR3 is 13 residues long. From germline, CDR1 is MNHNY and CDR2 SVGAGI (reference sequence). V was pared by 8 bases and J by 10 bases, with 18 bases between. The CDR3 nucleotides are TGTGCCAGCTCCTACCCGGGACGCCCAGAGCAGTTCTTC. Protein: CASSYPGRPEQFF.

This clone was counted once. The rearrangement uses TRBV15 and TRBJ2-1; TRBD2 aligns across 9 bases. Germline CDR1 is LNHNV and CDR2 is YYDKDF (reference sequence). CDR3 length: 16 amino acids. With V trimmed by 8 bases and J by 0 bases, 8 bases remained unmatched. CDR3 sequence reads: CATGDSGSFSYNEQFF. The CDR3 nucleotides read TGTGCCACCGGGGATAGCGGGAGCTTCTCCTACAATGAGCAGTTCTTC. Filled out from reference TRBV15 and TRBJ2-1, the complete variable domain reads DAMVIQNPRYQVTQFGKPVTLSCSQTLNHNVMYWYQQKSSQAPKLLFHYYDKDFNNEADTPDNFQSRRPNTSFCFLDIRSPGLGDTAMYLCATGDSGSFSYNEQFFGPGTRLTVL.

The V call is TRBV15, the J call TRBJ1-1; 7 nucleotides align to TRBD1. Unmatched junction bases numbered 4, after V lost 0 bases and J lost 6 bases. Germline V CDR1 and CDR2: LNHNV, YYDKDF (reference sequence). The CDR3 is 14 residues long. CDR3 DNA sequence: TGTGCCACCAGCAGAGAAACAGGGGACCCTGAAGCTTTCTTT. Translating it yields CATSRETGDPEAFF.

This clone has just one count. The chain carries TRBV5-1 and TRBJ2-1; TRBD1 aligns across 7 bases. The germline CDR1 and CDR2 sequences are SGHRS and YFSETQ. J was trimmed by 3 bases and V by 3 bases; bases with no gene match: 6. The CDR3 loop spans 15 amino acids. CDR3 coding DNA: TGCGCCAGCAGCTCGACAGGGTCAAACTACAATGAGCAGTTCTTC. Amino acid sequence: CASSSTGSNYNEQFF.

The chain joins TRBV5-4 to TRBJ2-7, with unresolved D. Germline-derived CDR1 and CDR2 are SGHNT and YYREEE (reference sequence). This CDR3 contains 14 residues. Trimming shortened V by 0 bases and J by 6 bases, and 13 bases separated the two germline ends. This CDR3 reads CASSLEVGYGEQYF. The CDR3 DNA reads TGTGCCAGCAGCTTGGAGGTCGGGTATGGCGAGCAGTACTTC. The full variable domain, completed using reference TRBV5-4 and TRBJ2-7, is ETGVTQSPTHLIKTRGQQVTLRCSSQSGHNTVSWYQQALGQGPQFIFQYYREEENGRGNFPPRFSGLQFPNYSSELNVNALELDDSALYLCASSLEVGYGEQYFGPGTRLTVT.

J is TRBJ2-7 and V is TRBV2; the match to TRBD1 covers 8 bases. Germline V lookup: CDR1 SNHLY, CDR2 FYNNEI. Trimming cost V 8 bases and J 2 bases; bases outside gene matches: 8. The CDR3 has 14 residues. In DNA, the CDR3 is TGTGCCAGCGCCCTACAGGGGGGCGCCTACGAGCAGTACTTC. Translating it yields CASALQGGAYEQYF. Full variable domain (outside the CDR3, taken from reference TRBV2 and TRBJ2-7): EPEVTQTPSHQVTQMGQEVILRCVPISNHLYFYWYRQILGQKVEFLVSFYNNEISEKSEIFDDQFSVERPDGSNFTLKIRSTKLEDSAMYFCASALQGGAYEQYFGPGTRLTVT.